This T cell receptor (beta chain) was observed in a study of shared clonotypes between healthy human individuals. Terminally differentiated effector memory CD45RA+ cells were excluded by CCR7 positive selection of CD45RO-negative cells. V was shortened by 2 bases and J by 6 bases, with 8 bases between the two germline ends. Germline CDR1 reads SGHDN; CDR2 reads FVKESK. This CDR3 is built from 13 residues. This clone was seen only once. Produced via immunoSEQ multiplex PCR; TCRdb's table is partial and in-frame only. The top ten clones hold approximately 0.12% of a sample with hundreds of thousands of clones, 95% to 97% of them seen once.

The TCR comes from a woman younger than 45 in good health. The V and J genes are TRBV14 and TRBJ2-1, with D tentatively TRBD1 (5 bases). The sequencing sample was made of naive CD8+ T cells sorted from blood. Here the CDR3 DNA reads TGTGCCAGCAGCCAAAACACAGGCAATGAGCAGTTCTTC. It yields the protein CASSQNTGNEQFF.